The T cell receptor beta chain under discussion was sequenced for a study of cytomegalovirus exposure and HLA in healthy donors. Whole-study findings and limits: The likely explanation for a cluster of highly shared sequence variants was sequencing artifact.

The V and J ends lost 1 base and 7 bases, in that order; junction bases with no gene match: 7. From germline, CDR1 is MDHEN and CDR2 SYDVKM. CDR3 length: 16 amino acids. Details on this clone: Its antigen is currently unknown.

The study ran its PCR with 60 Vbeta and 13 Jbeta primers. Sequencing was performed with immunoSEQ multiplex PCR; in TCRdb, only in-frame clones are kept and a portion is missing. This table has roughly 150,000 clones, 75% appearing once. This sequence joins TRBV28 and TRBJ2-7, with 13 bases fitting TRBD2. Material: PBMCs. The sequence came from a man younger than 40 in good health and CMV-seronegative. The CDR3 coding sequence is TGTGCCAGCAGTTTATTCGGGACTAGCGGGATGAGAGAGCAGTACTTC. This translates into CASSLFGTSGMREQYF.